This TCR beta chain was sequenced for a study of naive and memory T cell subsets. Study-level points and caveats: In CD4 and CD8 cells, diversity dropped from naive through EMRA.

The beta constant-region primer was an equimolar mix of two oligonucleotides covering TRBC1 and TRBC2. A 12-nucleotide UMI and the SP2 primer were added to the cDNA 3' end by oligonucleotide ligation. TCRdb processed the UMI-ligation and nested PCR reads anew with MiXCR; each CDR3 protein has one entry. The repertoire includes about 85,000 distinct CDR3 sequences, over 10% of them detected once, and over 0.75% sits in the top ten. The sample holds many counts of this clonotype. The target antigen is unknown. The clonotype was recovered from a human donor in good health. The material sequenced was central memory CD4+ T cells from blood.

The CDR3 sequence: CASSSNQETQYF. CDR3 bases: TGTGCCAGCAGCTCGAACCAAGAGACCCAGTACTTC. V is TRBV7-9 and J is TRBJ2-5; no reliable D call. This CDR3 comprises 12 residues. V lost 4 bases, J lost 0 bases, and 3 bases lay in between. Germline CDR1 and CDR2: SEHNR and FQNEAQ (reference sequence).